These T cell receptor beta chains were read from a single sample in a study of control samples from healthy donors and cancer patients. Sequencing used immunoSEQ multiplex PCR; TCRdb keeps in-frame clones, though not all of them. The data show 150,000 to 200,000 clones, about nine tenths seen once. The sequenced sample was blood. The receptors come from a woman aged 25 to 39 in good health. The CDR3 runs from the conserved cysteine through the conserved F or W. A D gene is named only where the DNA matches it firmly. Clone size is given for some rows only: seen once, a few or many times, or a class if the clone is expanded.

v_call: TRBV5-6
clone_size: NA
j_call: TRBJ2-1
d_call: TRBD1
cdr3_nt: TGTGCCAGCAGCTTGATCGGACAGGGGGCAATTGAGCAGTTCTTC
cdr3_aa: CASSLIGQGAIEQFF

v_call: TRBV5-1
clone_size: NA
j_call: TRBJ1-6
d_call: NA
cdr3_nt: TGCGCCAGCACAGACGGGACCTATAATTCACCCCTCCACTTT
cdr3_aa: CASTDGTYNSPLHF

v_call: TRBV5-1
clone_size: NA
j_call: TRBJ1-4
d_call: NA
cdr3_nt: TGCGCCAGCAGCTTGGCAGGGGCAACTAATGAAAAACTGTTTTTT
cdr3_aa: CASSLAGATNEKLFF

v_call: TRBV19
clone_size: NA
j_call: TRBJ1-2
d_call: TRBD1
cdr3_nt: TGTGCCAGTAGTATACCGGGACAGGGCTATGGCTACACCTTC
cdr3_aa: CASSIPGQGYGYTF

v_call: TRBV11-2
clone_size: NA
j_call: TRBJ2-7
d_call: TRBD1
cdr3_nt: TGTGCCAGCAGCTTGTCGACAGGGCGGTCTGGGTCCTACGAGCAGTACTTC
cdr3_aa: CASSLSTGRSGSYEQYF

v_call: TRBV2
clone_size: NA
j_call: TRBJ1-5
d_call: NA
cdr3_nt: TGTGCCAGCAGGTCGGGTTTGGGGGCCGGGAGCAATCAGCCCCAGCATTTT
cdr3_aa: CASRSGLGAGSNQPQHF

v_call: TRBV7-9
clone_size: NA
j_call: TRBJ1-2
d_call: TRBD1
cdr3_nt: TGTGCCAGCAGCTTGGAGGACAGGGGTCATGGCTACACCTTC
cdr3_aa: CASSLEDRGHGYTF

v_call: TRBV3-1/TRBV3-2
clone_size: NA
j_call: TRBJ1-2
d_call: NA
cdr3_nt: TGTGCCAGCAGCCAAGATACAGGCCACTATGGCTACACCTTC
cdr3_aa: CASSQDTGHYGYTF

v_call: TRBV7-2
clone_size: NA
j_call: TRBJ1-4
d_call: NA
cdr3_nt: TGTGCCAGCAGCTTCAGGGTGGGGAGTGAAAAACTGTTTTTT
cdr3_aa: CASSFRVGSEKLFF

v_call: TRBV5-6
clone_size: NA
j_call: TRBJ1-1
d_call: NA
cdr3_nt: TGTGCCAGCAGCACGGGGACGGGTTCCACTGAAGCTTTCTTT
cdr3_aa: CASSTGTGSTEAFF

v_call: TRBV2
clone_size: NA
j_call: TRBJ1-2
d_call: NA
cdr3_nt: TGTGCCAGCAGTGGGACAGCCAACTATGGCTACACCTTC
cdr3_aa: CASSGTANYGYTF

v_call: TRBV30
clone_size: NA
j_call: TRBJ1-6
d_call: TRBD1
cdr3_nt: TGTGCCTGGAGTGTGGACAGGGGCTCACCCCTCCACTTT
cdr3_aa: CAWSVDRGSPLHF

v_call: TRBV19
clone_size: NA
j_call: TRBJ2-1
d_call: TRBD1
cdr3_nt: TGTGCCAGTAGTGTGACAGGGGGCAATGAGCAGTTCTTC
cdr3_aa: CASSVTGGNEQFF

v_call: TRBV7-8
clone_size: NA
j_call: TRBJ2-2
d_call: TRBD2
cdr3_nt: TGTGCCAGCAGCAGAGCGGGAAACACCGGGGAGCTGTTTTTT
cdr3_aa: CASSRAGNTGELFF

v_call: TRBV3-1/TRBV3-2
clone_size: once
j_call: TRBJ1-6
d_call: NA
cdr3_nt: TGTGCCAGCAGCCAGACAGATAATTCACCCCTCCACTTT
cdr3_aa: CASSQTDNSPLHF

v_call: TRBV19
clone_size: NA
j_call: TRBJ1-4
d_call: NA
cdr3_nt: TGTGCCAGTAGTATAGTCTACAGTTATAATGAAAAACTGTTTTTT
cdr3_aa: CASSIVYSYNEKLFF